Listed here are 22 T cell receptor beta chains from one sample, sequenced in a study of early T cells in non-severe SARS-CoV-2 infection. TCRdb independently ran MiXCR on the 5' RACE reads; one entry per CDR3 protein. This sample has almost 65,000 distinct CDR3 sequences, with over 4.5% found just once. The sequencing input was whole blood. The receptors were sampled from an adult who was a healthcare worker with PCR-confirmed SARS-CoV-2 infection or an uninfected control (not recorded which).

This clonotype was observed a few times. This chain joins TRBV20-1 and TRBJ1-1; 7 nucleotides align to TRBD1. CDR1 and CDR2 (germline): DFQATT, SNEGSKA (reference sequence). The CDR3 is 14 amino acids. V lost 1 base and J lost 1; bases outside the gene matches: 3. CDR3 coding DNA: TGCAGTGCTAGAGTCGGACAGGAGAACACTGAAGCTTTCTTT. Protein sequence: CSARVGQENTEAFF.

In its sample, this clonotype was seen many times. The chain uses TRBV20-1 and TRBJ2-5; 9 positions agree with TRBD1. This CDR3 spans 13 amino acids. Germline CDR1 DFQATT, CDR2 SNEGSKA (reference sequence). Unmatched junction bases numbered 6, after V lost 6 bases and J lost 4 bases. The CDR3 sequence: CSASRDRAETQYF. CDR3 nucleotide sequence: TGCAGTGCCTCTCGGGACAGGGCAGAGACCCAGTACTTC.

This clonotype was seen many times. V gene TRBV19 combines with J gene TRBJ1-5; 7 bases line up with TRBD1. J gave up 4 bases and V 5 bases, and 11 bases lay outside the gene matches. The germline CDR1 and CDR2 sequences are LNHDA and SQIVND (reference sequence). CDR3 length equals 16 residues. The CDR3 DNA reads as TGTGCCAGTAGTGTCCTCCCGGGACAGAGGAATCAGCCCCAGCATTTT. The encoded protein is CASSVLPGQRNQPQHF.

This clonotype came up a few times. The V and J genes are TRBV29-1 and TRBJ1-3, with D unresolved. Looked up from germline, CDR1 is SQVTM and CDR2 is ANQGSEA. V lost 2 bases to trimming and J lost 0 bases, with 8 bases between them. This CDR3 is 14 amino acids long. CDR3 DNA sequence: TGCAGCGTTGAAAGGGCCACCTCTGGAAACACCATATATTTT. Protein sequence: CSVERATSGNTIYF.

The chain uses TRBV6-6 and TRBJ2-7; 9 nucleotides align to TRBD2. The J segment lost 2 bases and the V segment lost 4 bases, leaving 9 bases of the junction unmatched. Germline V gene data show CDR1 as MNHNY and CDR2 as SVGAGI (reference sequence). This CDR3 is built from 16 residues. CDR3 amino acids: CASSSLSGRNTYEQYF. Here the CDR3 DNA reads TGTGCCAGCAGTTCCCTCAGCGGGAGGAACACCTACGAGCAGTACTTC.

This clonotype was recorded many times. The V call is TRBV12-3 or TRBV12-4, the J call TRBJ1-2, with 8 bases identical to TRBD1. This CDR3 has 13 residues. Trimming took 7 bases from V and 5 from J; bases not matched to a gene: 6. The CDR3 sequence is CASTPDRAYGYTF. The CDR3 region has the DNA TGTGCCAGCACCCCGGACAGGGCTTATGGCTACACCTTC.

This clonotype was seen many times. The CDR3 nucleotides read TGTGCCAGCAGCTCCGGGACAGGGGGCAGAATGGAAACTGAAGCTTTCTTT. This translates into CASSSGTGGRMETEAFF. The V call is TRBV7-9, the J call TRBJ1-1; 12 nucleotides match TRBD1. After removal of 4 bases from V and 5 bases from J, the junction contained 11 bases not matched to a gene. There are 17 residues in the CDR3. Germline CDR1 is SEHNR and CDR2 is FQNEAQ (reference sequence).

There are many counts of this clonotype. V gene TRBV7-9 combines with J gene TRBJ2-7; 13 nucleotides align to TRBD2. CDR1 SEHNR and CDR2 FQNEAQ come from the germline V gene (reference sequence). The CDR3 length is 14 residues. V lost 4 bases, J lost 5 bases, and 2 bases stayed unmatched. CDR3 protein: CASSSGLAGDEQYF. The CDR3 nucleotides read TGTGCCAGCAGCTCCGGACTAGCGGGAGACGAGCAGTACTTC.

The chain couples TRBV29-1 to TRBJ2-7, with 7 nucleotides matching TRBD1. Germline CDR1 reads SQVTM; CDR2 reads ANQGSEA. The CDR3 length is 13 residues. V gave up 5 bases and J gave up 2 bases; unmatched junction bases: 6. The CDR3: CSVTRTGAYEQYF. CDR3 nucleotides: TGCAGCGTTACCCGTACAGGGGCCTACGAGCAGTACTTC.

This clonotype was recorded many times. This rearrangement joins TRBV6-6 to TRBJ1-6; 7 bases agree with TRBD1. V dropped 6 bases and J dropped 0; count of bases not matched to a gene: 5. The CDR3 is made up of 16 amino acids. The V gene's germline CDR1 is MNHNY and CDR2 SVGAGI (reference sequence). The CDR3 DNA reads TGTGCCAGCAGGCCGGACAGGAGCTCCTATAATTCACCCCTCCACTTT. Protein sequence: CASRPDRSSYNSPLHF.

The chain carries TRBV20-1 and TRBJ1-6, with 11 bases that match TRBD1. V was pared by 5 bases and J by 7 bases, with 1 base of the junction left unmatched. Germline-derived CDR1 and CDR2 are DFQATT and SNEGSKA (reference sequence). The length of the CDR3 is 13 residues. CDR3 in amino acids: CSARDRGNSPLHF. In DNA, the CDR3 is TGCAGTGCTCGGGACAGGGGGAATTCACCCCTCCACTTT.

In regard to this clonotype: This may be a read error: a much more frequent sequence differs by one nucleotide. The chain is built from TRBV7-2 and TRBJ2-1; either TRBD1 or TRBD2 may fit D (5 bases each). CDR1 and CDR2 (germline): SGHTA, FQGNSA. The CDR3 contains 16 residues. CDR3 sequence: CASSSQAGTHLLLQLF. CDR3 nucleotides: TGTGCCAGCAGCTCCCAAGCCGGGACCCATTTACTATTGCAGCTCTTC.

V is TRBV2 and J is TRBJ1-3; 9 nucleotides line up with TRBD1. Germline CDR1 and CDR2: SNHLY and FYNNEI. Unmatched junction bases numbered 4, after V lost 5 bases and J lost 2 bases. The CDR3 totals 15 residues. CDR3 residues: CASSFTGGPGNTIYF. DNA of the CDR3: TGTGCCAGCAGTTTCACAGGGGGCCCTGGAAACACCATATATTTT.

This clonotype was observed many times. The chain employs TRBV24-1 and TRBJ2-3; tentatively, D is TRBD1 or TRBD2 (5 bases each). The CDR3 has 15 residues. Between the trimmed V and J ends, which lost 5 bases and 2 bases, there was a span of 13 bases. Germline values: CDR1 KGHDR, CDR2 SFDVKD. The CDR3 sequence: CATSGPGRYTDTQYF. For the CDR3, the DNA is TGTGCCACCAGTGGCCCGGGACGGTACACAGATACGCAGTATTTT.

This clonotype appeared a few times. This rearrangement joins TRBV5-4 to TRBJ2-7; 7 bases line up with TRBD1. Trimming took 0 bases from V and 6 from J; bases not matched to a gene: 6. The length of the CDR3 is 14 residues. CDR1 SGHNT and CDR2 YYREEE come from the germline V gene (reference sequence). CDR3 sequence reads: CASSLGSPGGEQYF. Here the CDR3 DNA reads TGTGCCAGCAGCTTGGGATCCCCAGGGGGCGAGCAGTACTTC.

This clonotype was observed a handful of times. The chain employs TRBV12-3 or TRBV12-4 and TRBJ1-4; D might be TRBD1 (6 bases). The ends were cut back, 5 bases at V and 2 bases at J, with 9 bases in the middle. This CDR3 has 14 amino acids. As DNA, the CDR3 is TGTGCCAGCAGTACAGGGTTGACTAATGAAAAACTGTTTTTT. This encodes CASSTGLTNEKLFF.

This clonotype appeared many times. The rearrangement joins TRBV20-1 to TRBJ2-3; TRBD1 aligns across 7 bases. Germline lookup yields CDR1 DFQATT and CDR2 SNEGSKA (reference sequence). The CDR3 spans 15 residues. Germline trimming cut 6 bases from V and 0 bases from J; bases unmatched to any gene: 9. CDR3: CSAGAGGTSTDTQYF. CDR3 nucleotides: TGCAGTGCGGGGGCAGGGGGTACTAGCACAGATACGCAGTATTTT.

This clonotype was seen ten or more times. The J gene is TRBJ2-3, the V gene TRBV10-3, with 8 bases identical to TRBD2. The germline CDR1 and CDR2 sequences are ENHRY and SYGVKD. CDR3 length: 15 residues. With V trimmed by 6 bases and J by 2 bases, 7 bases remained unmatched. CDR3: CAISPGLDNTDTQYF. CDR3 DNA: TGTGCCATCAGCCCGGGACTAGACAACACAGATACGCAGTATTTT.

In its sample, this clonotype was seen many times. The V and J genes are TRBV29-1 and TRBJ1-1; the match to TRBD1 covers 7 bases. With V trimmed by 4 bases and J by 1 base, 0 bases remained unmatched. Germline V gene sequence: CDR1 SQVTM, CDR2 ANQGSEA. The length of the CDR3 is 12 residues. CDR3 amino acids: CSVGTGNTEAFF. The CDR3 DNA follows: TGCAGCGTTGGGACAGGGAACACTGAAGCTTTCTTT. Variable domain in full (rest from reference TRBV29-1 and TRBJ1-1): SAVISQKPSRDICQRGTSLTIQCQVDSQVTMMFWYRQQPGQSLTLIATANQGSEATYESGFVIDKFPISRPNLTFSTLTVSNMSPEDSSIYLCSVGTGNTEAFFGQGTRLTVV.

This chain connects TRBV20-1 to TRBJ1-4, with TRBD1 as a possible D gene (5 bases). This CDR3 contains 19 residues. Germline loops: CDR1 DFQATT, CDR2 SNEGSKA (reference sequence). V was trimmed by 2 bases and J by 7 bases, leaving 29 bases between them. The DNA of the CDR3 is TGCAGTGCTAGATTCGGGCAACTTAGAGGGGTGCGCGGGAGTGAAAAACTGTTTTTT. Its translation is CSARFGQLRGVRGSEKLFF.

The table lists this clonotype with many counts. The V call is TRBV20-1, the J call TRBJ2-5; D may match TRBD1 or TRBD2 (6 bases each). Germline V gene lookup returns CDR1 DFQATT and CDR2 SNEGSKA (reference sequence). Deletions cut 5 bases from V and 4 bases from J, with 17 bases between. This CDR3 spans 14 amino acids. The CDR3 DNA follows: TGCAGTGCTTCGAGGGGGGCTAGAGGAGAGACCCAGTACTTC. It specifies CSASRGARGETQYF.

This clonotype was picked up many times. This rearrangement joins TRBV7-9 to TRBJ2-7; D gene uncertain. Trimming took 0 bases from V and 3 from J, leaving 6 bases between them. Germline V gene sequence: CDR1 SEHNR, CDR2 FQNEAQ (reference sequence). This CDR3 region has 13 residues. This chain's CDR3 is CASSLAGSYEQYF. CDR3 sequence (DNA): TGTGCCAGCAGCTTAGCGGGTAGCTACGAGCAGTACTTC.